A single sample is the source of the 21 T cell receptor beta chains below, sequenced in a study of STAT5B mutations in CD4+ large granular lymphocyte leukemia. Assay used: immunoSEQ multiplex PCR; TCRdb lists only in-frame clones, some missing. This table has 35,000 to 45,000 clones, approximately 86% appearing once. The sample taken for sequencing was CD4+ T cells from blood buffy coats. The receptors derive from a human donor in good health.

The chain joins TRBV6-5 to TRBJ2-7, with 11 bases matching TRBD2. Trimming cost V 5 bases and J 2 bases; bases outside gene matches: 2. This CDR3 spans 14 amino acids. Per the germline V gene, CDR1 is MNHEY and CDR2 is SVGAGI. Written as DNA, the CDR3 is TGTGCCAGCAGTCGACTAGCGGGGACCTACGAGCAGTACTTC. Translated, it gives CASSRLAGTYEQYF.

The chain uses TRBV7-2 and TRBJ2-7; no clear D gene. Trimming took 5 bases from V and 2 from J, leaving 22 bases between them. This CDR3 has 17 residues. Looked up from germline, CDR1 is SGHTA and CDR2 is FQGNSA. DNA for the CDR3: TGTGCCAGCAGCCAAAACTTCGGAATCGAAGAAACCTACGAGCAGTACTTC. Its translation: CASSQNFGIEETYEQYF.

The chain joins TRBV29-1 to TRBJ2-1; no clear D gene. Germline V gives CDR1 SQVTM, CDR2 ANQGSEA. V was clipped by 2 bases and J by 3 bases, with 14 bases between them. This CDR3 contains 15 residues. CDR3 residues: CSVESKGIIYNEQFF. The CDR3 region has the DNA TGCAGCGTTGAATCTAAGGGTATAATCTACAATGAGCAGTTCTTC.

The chain couples TRBV18 to TRBJ2-1, with a tentative D call TRBD1 (6 bases). The CDR3 totals 14 residues. Germline CDR1 reads KGHSH; CDR2 reads LQKENI. V lost 5 bases to trimming and J lost 4 bases, with 12 bases between them. The CDR3 DNA follows: TGTGCCAGCTCAGCGACAGGAGATTACAATGAGCAGTTCTTC. Amino acids: CASSATGDYNEQFF.

Only one count was recorded for this clone. The chain is built from TRBV27 and TRBJ1-5; the match to TRBD1 covers 7 bases. The CDR3 loop spans 14 amino acids. V shed 4 bases and J 6 bases; nucleotides not matched to a gene: 6. From germline, CDR1 is MNHEY and CDR2 SMNVEV (reference sequence). CDR3 protein: CASSSQGGGQPQHF. CDR3 bases: TGTGCCAGCAGTTCGCAGGGGGGCGGTCAGCCCCAGCATTTT.

The chain couples TRBV14 to TRBJ1-6, with D maybe TRBD1 (5 bases). This CDR3 region has 18 residues. Trimming left V 4 bases short and J 1 base short, with 17 bases between. Germline V gene lookup returns CDR1 SGHDN and CDR2 FVKESK. The chain's CDR3 is CASSPGRDQASYNSPLHF. The CDR3, as DNA: TGTGCCAGCAGCCCAGGGCGGGATCAGGCGTCCTATAATTCACCCCTCCACTTT.

This chain connects TRBV30 to TRBJ1-3; 7 nucleotides line up with TRBD1. The germline V gene has CDR1 GTSNPN and CDR2 SVGIG (reference sequence). The V gene end was trimmed by 5 bases and the J gene end by 1 base; junction bases not matched to a gene: 5. The CDR3 is 14 amino acids. The CDR3 spells CAWEDRRSGNTIYF. The CDR3 coding sequence is TGTGCCTGGGAGGACAGGCGATCTGGAAACACCATATATTTT.

This clone was recorded only once. The junction does not match germline at one end; this may be a read error. This chain connects TRBV28 to TRBJ2-7, with TRBD2 matching 8 bases. This CDR3 comprises 16 residues. CDR1 MDHEN and CDR2 SYDVKM come from the germline V gene. Written as DNA, the CDR3 is TGTGCCAGCAGTTTACTTTTCAGCGGGAGCTCCAACGAGCAGTACTTC. Translated, it gives CASSLLFSGSSNEQYF.

This clone has only one observation. V is TRBV29-1 and J is TRBJ1-4; 8 nucleotides line up with TRBD1. The V segment lost 4 bases and the J segment 6 bases; nucleotides outside the gene matches: 4. Germline assignment: CDR1 SQVTM and CDR2 ANQGSEA. The CDR3 loop spans 13 amino acids. CDR3 sequence (DNA): TGCAGCGTTGGAGCAGGGGGCGATGAAAAACTGTTTTTT. It encodes CSVGAGGDEKLFF.

The rearrangement joins TRBV11-2 to TRBJ1-1; no definite D call. There are 15 residues in the CDR3. V lost 1 base, J lost 6 bases, and 15 bases lay in between. The V gene's germline CDR1 is SGHAT and CDR2 FQNNGV. CDR3 DNA sequence: TGTGCCAGCAGCTTAGCCTTCCCGGTACGGTCTGAAGCTTTCTTT. Amino acids: CASSLAFPVRSEAFF.

The J gene is TRBJ1-5, the V gene TRBV2; D uncertain. Trimming left V 4 bases short and J 1 base short, with 20 bases between. This CDR3 comprises 18 residues. Germline V gives CDR1 SNHLY, CDR2 FYNNEI. CDR3 DNA: TGTGCCAGCAGTGGTGTAAGGGAAAAAGGGTTCAGCAATCAGCCCCAGCATTTT. Translated, it gives CASSGVREKGFSNQPQHF.

The chain joins TRBV28 to TRBJ1-5; 9 nucleotides line up with TRBD1. The CDR3 length is 17 residues. After removal of 4 bases from V and 5 bases from J, the junction contained 12 bases not matched to a gene. Germline V CDR1 and CDR2: MDHEN, SYDVKM. CDR3 sequence (DNA): TGTGCCAGCAGTTACCCTATAACAGGGGGCCAAGATCAGCCCCAGCATTTT. Amino acid sequence: CASSYPITGGQDQPQHF.

The chain couples TRBV5-1 to TRBJ2-3; D could derive from TRBD1 or TRBD2 (5 bases each). This CDR3 is 14 amino acids long. The V end lost 4 bases, the J end lost 5 bases, and 14 bases lay between the germline ends. From germline, CDR1 is SGHRS and CDR2 YFSETQ. CDR3 sequence (DNA): TGCGCCAGCAGCCGGGGCCAGGGCGGAGATACGCAGTATTTT. Amino acid sequence: CASSRGQGGDTQYF.

The rearrangement joins TRBV2 to TRBJ2-2; possibly TRBD2 for D (6 bases). Between the trimmed V and J ends, which lost 6 bases and 4 bases, there was a span of 12 bases. The V gene's germline CDR1 is SNHLY and CDR2 FYNNEI. The CDR3 covers 14 residues. The CDR3 bases are TGTGCCAGCAGGGTACTAGCAACCACCGGGGAGCTGTTTTTT. It yields the protein CASRVLATTGELFF.

The chain couples TRBV9 to TRBJ2-5; D remains ambiguous. The CDR3 consists of 12 residues. V was shortened by 4 bases and J by 5 bases, with 9 bases between the two germline ends. CDR1 SGDLS and CDR2 YYNGEE come from the germline V gene. CDR3 DNA sequence: TGTGCCAGCAGCCCTATAACGGAGACCCAGTACTTC. Protein product: CASSPITETQYF. The whole variable domain, filled in from reference TRBV9 and TRBJ2-5, reads DSGVTQTPKHLITATGQRVTLRCSPRSGDLSVYWYQQSLDQGLQFLIQYYNGEERAKGNILERFSAQQFPDLHSELNLSSLELGDSALYFCASSPITETQYFGPGTRLLVL.

The chain has TRBV6-4 and TRBJ2-5; no firm D call. Germline values: CDR1 MRHNA, CDR2 SNTAGT. V was cut by 0 bases and J by 3 bases, with 8 bases left in between. This CDR3 contains 14 residues. The CDR3 loop reads CASSDSTREETQYF. CDR3 nucleotide sequence: TGTGCCAGCAGTGACTCGACAAGGGAAGAGACCCAGTACTTC.

This clone has just a few counts. The rearrangement links TRBV25-1 to TRBJ2-4, with 9 bases lining up with TRBD2. Germline V CDR1 and CDR2: MGHDK, SYGVNS. CDR3 length: 14 amino acids. Unmatched junction bases numbered 7, after V lost 2 bases and J lost 11 bases. CDR3 sequence reads: CASSEGGLAGFQYF. In DNA form, the CDR3 reads TGTGCCAGCAGTGAAGGGGGCCTAGCGGGATTTCAGTACTTC. The complete variable domain, with remaining parts taken from reference TRBV25-1 and TRBJ2-4, reads EADIYQTPRYLVIGTGKKITLECSQTMGHDKMYWYQQDPGMELHLIHYSYGVNSTEKGDLSSESTVSRIRTEHFPLTLESARPSHTSQYLCASSEGGLAGFQYFGAGTRLSVL.

V usage is TRBV5-1 and J usage is TRBJ1-2; a weak D match, TRBD1 (5 bases). Germline V lookup: CDR1 SGHRS, CDR2 YFSETQ. Trimming left V 2 bases short and J 6 bases short, with 14 bases between. This CDR3 has 14 amino acids. The CDR3 protein is CASSFSVVQDGYTF. In DNA form, the CDR3 reads TGCGCCAGCAGCTTCTCGGTTGTACAGGATGGCTACACCTTC. The full variable domain, in which reference TRBV5-1 and TRBJ1-2 provide the parts outside the CDR3, is KAGVTQTPRYLIKTRGQQVTLSCSPISGHRSVSWYQQTPGQGLQFLFEYFSETQRNKGNFPGRFSGRQFSNSRSEMNVSTLELGDSALYLCASSFSVVQDGYTFGSGTRLTVV.

This rearrangement joins TRBV10-3 to TRBJ1-4; D is possibly TRBD1 (6 bases). The V gene's germline CDR1 is ENHRY and CDR2 SYGVKD. V was trimmed by 3 bases and J by 1 base, leaving 12 bases between them. The CDR3 has 16 amino acids. CDR3 bases: TGTGCCATCAGTGAAACGGACAGACAAACTAATGAAAAACTGTTTTTT. Translation: CAISETDRQTNEKLFF.

This clone was recorded once. The chain is built from TRBV7-3 and TRBJ2-5, with TRBD1 identical over 9 bases. Germline V CDR1 and CDR2: SGHTA, FQGTGA. V dropped 2 bases and J dropped 5; count of bases not matched to a gene: 3. The CDR3 contains 14 residues. Written as DNA, the CDR3 is TGTGCCAGCAGCTTACGGGACAGGGACGAGACCCAGTACTTC. As protein: CASSLRDRDETQYF.

This chain connects TRBV10-3 to TRBJ2-2; D gene unclear. Trimming left V 5 bases short and J 2 bases short, with 12 bases between. Germline V gene lookup returns CDR1 ENHRY and CDR2 SYGVKD. The CDR3 runs 15 residues. The CDR3 is CAISIHTDNTGELFF. The CDR3 coding sequence is TGTGCCATCAGTATTCACACGGACAACACCGGGGAGCTGTTTTTT.